This T cell receptor beta chain was captured in a study of T cell responses to AZD1222 COVID-19 vaccine. Study-wide findings and caveats: Most donors were white British and more were female, and clonal diversity was possibly underestimated. Spike-wide vaccine-associated CD4 TCRs dominated at 160-218 and 743-854.

Produced via immunoSEQ multiplex PCR; TCRdb's table is partial and in-frame only. The sample includes approximately 260,000 clones, 85% to 95% of them seen just once. In the case of this clone: Its target is unknown.

Source: peripheral blood, taken on day 0 of AZD1222 vaccination. The clonotype comes from an adult in good health.

CDR3 region: CASSRTGREQYF. CDR3 coding DNA: TGTGCCAGCAGTCGGACAGGGCGTGAGCAGTACTTC. J is TRBJ2-7 and V is TRBV11-2, with 8 bases fitting TRBD1. This CDR3 has 12 amino acids. CDR1 SGHAT and CDR2 FQNNGV come from the germline V gene. V trimming: 6 bases; J trimming: 7 bases; junction bases outside the gene matches: 5.